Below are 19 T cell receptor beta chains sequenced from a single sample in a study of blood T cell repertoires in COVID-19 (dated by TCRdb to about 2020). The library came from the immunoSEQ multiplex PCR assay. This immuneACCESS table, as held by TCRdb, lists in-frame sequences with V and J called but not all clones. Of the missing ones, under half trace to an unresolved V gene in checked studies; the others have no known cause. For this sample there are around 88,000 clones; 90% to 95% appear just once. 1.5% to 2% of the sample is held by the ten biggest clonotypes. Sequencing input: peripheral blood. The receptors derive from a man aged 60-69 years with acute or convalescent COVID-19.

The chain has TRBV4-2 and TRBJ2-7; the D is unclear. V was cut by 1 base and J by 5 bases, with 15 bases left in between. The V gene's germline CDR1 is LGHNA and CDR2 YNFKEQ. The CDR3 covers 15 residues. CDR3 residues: CASSQAGQQAHEQYF. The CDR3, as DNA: TGTGCCAGCAGCCAAGCGGGTCAACAAGCCCACGAGCAGTACTTC.

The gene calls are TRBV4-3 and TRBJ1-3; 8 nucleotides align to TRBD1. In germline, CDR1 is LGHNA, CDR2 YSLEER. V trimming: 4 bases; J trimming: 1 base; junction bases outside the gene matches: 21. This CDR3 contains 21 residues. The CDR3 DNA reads TGCGCCAGCAGCCGCGATACCTTCCGGAGGACAGGGTTATCGTCTGGAAACACCATATATTTT. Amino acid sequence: CASSRDTFRRTGLSSGNTIYF.

Written as DNA, the CDR3 is TGTGCCAGTAGTAGTCTAGCGGGAGTACGTGATACGCAGTATTTT. Its protein is CASSSLAGVRDTQYF. This sequence joins TRBV19 and TRBJ2-3; 10 bases align to TRBD2. The germline gives CDR1 LNHDA, CDR2 SQIVND (reference sequence). This CDR3 comprises 15 residues. With 4 bases clipped from V and 6 bases from J, the junction kept 7 bases outside the gene matches.

CDR3 in amino acids: CASSSPGEFYGYTF. The CDR3, as DNA: TGTGCCAGCAGCTCCCCGGGAGAGTTCTATGGCTACACCTTC. The rearrangement links TRBV7-2 to TRBJ1-2; D unresolved. The germline V gene encodes CDR1 SGHTA and CDR2 FQGNSA. Trimming shortened V by 4 bases and J by 4 bases, and 13 bases separated the two germline ends. CDR3 size: 14 residues. The entire variable domain, with the rest obtained from reference TRBV7-2 and TRBJ1-2, is as follows: GAGVSQSPSNKVTEKGKDVELRCDPISGHTALYWYRQSLGQGLEFLIYFQGNSAPDKSGLPSDRFSAERTGGSVSTLTIQRTQQEDSAVYLCASSSPGEFYGYTFGSGTRLTVV.

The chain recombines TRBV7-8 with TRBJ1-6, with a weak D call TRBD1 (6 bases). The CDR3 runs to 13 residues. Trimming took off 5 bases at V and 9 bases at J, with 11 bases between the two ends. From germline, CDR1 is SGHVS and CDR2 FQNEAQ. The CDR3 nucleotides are TGTGCCAGCAGCCCAGGGGTTGGTTCACCCCTCCACTTT. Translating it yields CASSPGVGSPLHF.

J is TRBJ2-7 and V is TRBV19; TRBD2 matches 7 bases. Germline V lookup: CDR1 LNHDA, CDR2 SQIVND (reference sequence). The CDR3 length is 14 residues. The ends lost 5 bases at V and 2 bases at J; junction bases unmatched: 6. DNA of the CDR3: TGTGCCAGTAGTCTGAGGGAGGGAACCTACGAGCAGTACTTC. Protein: CASSLREGTYEQYF.

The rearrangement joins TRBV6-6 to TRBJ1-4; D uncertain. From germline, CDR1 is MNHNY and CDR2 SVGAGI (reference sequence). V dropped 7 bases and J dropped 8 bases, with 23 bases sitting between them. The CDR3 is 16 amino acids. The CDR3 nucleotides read TGTGCCAGCACCCCAGGTCCCGGTCAAGTGAGCGAAAAACTGTTTTTT. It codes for CASTPGPGQVSEKLFF.

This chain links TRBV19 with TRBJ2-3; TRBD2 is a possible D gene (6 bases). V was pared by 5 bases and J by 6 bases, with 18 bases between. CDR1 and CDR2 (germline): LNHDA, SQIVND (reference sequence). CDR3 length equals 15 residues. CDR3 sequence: CASSQGTSGGDTQYF. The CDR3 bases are TGTGCCAGTAGTCAAGGGACGTCCGGGGGTGATACGCAGTATTTT.

The CDR3 reads CASSVNPTGGSGGYTF. In nucleotides, the CDR3 is TGCGCCAGCAGCGTAAACCCGACAGGGGGCTCAGGTGGCTACACCTTC. The chain has TRBV5-1 and TRBJ1-2, with 10 bases that match TRBD1. The trim removed 4 bases at V and 7 bases at J, leaving 13 bases unmatched. The CDR3 extends over 16 amino acids. Germline CDR1 reads SGHRS; CDR2 reads YFSETQ.

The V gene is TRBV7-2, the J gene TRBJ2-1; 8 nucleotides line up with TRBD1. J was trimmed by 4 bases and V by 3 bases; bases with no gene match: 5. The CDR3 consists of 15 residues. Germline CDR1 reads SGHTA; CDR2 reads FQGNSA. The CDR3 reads CASSFRTGRYNEQFF. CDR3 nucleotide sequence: TGTGCCAGCAGCTTCCGGACAGGGAGATACAATGAGCAGTTCTTC.

The CDR3 is CASSLAVGYNEQFF. Written as DNA, the CDR3 is TGCGCCAGCAGCCTAGCGGTAGGGTACAATGAGCAGTTCTTC. The chain has TRBV4-1 and TRBJ2-1; possibly TRBD2 for D (6 bases). Germline-derived CDR1 and CDR2 are MGHRA and YSYEKL. This CDR3 has 14 amino acids. V was shortened by 4 bases and J by 4 bases, with 11 bases between the two germline ends.

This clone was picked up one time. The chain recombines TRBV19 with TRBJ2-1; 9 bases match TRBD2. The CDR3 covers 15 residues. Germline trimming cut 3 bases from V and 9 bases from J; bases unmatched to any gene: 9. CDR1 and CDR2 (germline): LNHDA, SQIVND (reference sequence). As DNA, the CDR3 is TGTGCCAGTAGTATCGGGTTCGGGACTAGCATTGAGCAGTTCTTC. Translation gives CASSIGFGTSIEQFF.

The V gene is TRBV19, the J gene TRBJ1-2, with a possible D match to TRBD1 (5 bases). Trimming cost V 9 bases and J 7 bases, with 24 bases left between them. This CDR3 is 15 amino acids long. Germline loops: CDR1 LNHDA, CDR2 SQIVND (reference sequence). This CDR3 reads CASRGQGGSLRGYTF. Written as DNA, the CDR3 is TGTGCCAGCCGTGGGCAGGGAGGTTCCCTTCGTGGCTACACCTTC.

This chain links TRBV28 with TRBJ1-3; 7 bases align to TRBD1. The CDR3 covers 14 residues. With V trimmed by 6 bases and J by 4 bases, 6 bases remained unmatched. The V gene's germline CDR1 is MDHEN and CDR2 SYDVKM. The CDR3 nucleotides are TGTGCCAGCAGCAGACAGGGTGACGGAAACACCATATATTTT. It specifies CASSRQGDGNTIYF.

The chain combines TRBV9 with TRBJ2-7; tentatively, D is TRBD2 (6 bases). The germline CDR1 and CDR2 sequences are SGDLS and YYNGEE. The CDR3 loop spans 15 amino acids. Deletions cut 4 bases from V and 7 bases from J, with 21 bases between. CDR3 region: CASSTTSGGSREQYF. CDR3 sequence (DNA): TGTGCCAGCAGCACCACCTCTGGGGGGTCGAGGGAGCAGTACTTC.

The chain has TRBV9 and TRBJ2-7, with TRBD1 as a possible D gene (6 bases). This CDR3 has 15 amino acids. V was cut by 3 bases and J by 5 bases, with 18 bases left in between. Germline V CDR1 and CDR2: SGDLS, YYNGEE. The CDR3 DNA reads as TGTGCCAGCAGCGCCGGAAGAACAGGGAGTAACGAGCAGTACTTC. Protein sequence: CASSAGRTGSNEQYF.

CDR3 sequence (DNA): TGTGCCAGCAGCGCCTCCGGGACACAAGATACGCAGTATTTT. Protein: CASSASGTQDTQYF. V and J are TRBV9 and TRBJ2-3; D might be TRBD1 (6 bases). The CDR3 sequence is 14 residues long. Germline assignment: CDR1 SGDLS and CDR2 YYNGEE. The V end was cut by 3 bases, the J end by 5 bases, with 13 bases between.

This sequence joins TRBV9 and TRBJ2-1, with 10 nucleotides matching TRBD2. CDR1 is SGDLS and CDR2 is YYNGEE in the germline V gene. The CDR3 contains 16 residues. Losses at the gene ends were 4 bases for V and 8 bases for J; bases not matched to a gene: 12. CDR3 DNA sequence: TGTGCCAGCAGCCCCGACCTAGCGGGGGACCTGGATGAGCAGTTCTTC. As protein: CASSPDLAGDLDEQFF.

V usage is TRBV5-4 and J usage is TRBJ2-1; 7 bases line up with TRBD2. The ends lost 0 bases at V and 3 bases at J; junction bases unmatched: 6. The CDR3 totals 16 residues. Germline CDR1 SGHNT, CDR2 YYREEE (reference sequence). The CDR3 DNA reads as TGTGCCAGCAGCTTGGACCCAGCGGGAAACTACAATGAGCAGTTCTTC. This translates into CASSLDPAGNYNEQFF.